The source of this T cell receptor (beta chain) is a study of beta chain features in type 1 diabetes. Study conclusions and caveats: Across all four CD4+ subsets, people with type 1 diabetes showed modestly shorter TCRB CDR3s.

A note on this clone: Its antigen is not known.

The CDR3 covers 15 residues. From germline, CDR1 is MNHEY and CDR2 SMNVEV (reference sequence). The ends lost 3 bases at V and 6 bases at J; junction bases unmatched: 8. TCRB transcripts that were expressed got sequenced, as all of the isolated RNA had been reverse transcribed. Sequencing was performed with immunoSEQ multiplex PCR; in TCRdb, only in-frame clones are kept and a portion is missing. The table lists approximately 730,000 clones, around 15% of them singletons, with roughly 0.022% in the top ten. Sample: naive CD4+ T cells from blood. This sequence joins TRBV27 and TRBJ2-7, with TRBD1 matching 10 bases. The clonotype was recovered from a man between 18 and 29 years old with type 1 diabetes. The CDR3 DNA follows: TGTGCCAGCAGTTTTGCCGGGACAGGGGATTTCGAGCAGTACTTC. This translates into CASSFAGTGDFEQYF.